These T cell receptor beta chains were read from a single sample in a study of Ad26.COV2.S vaccination and SARS-CoV-2 variants. Sequencing was performed with immunoSEQ multiplex PCR; in TCRdb, only in-frame clones are kept and a portion is missing. The sample has 510,000 or so clones, around 85% seen once. The source material was peripheral blood, sampled in a trial of Ad26.COV2.S vaccine versus placebo. All receptors come from a person aged 18-65 years who received the Ad26.COV2.S COVID-19 vaccine or a placebo. Both conserved end residues are part of each CDR3. D genes are given only for firm matches. Size is omitted from some rows. Given values are once, few, many or a class for expanded clones.

V	D	J	size	DNA	CDR3
TRBV30	.	TRBJ2-7	.	TGTGCCTGGAGTGCGCAGGACCGCTACGAGCAGTACTTC	CAWSAQDRYEQYF
TRBV28	.	TRBJ2-5	.	TGTGCCAGCAGTTTAGGGGGGGCATCTTTAGAGACCCAGTACTTC	CASSLGGASLETQYF
TRBV15	TRBD1	TRBJ1-5	.	TGTGCCACCAGCAGTAACAGGGGGCGGAGAAGCAATCAGCCCCAGCATTTT	CATSSNRGRRSNQPQHF
TRBV5-1	.	TRBJ2-1	.	TGCGCCAGCAGTCTCGAGGTCGGCAATGAGCAGTTCTTC	CASSLEVGNEQFF
TRBV12-3/TRBV12-4	.	TRBJ2-1	.	TGTGCCAGCAGGGAGGGACGGGCCCAGCAGTTCTTC	CASREGRAQQFF
TRBV5-4	.	TRBJ2-2	.	TGTGCCAGCAGCTTGGCCAGAGGGTCGAACACCGGGGAGCTGTTTTTT	CASSLARGSNTGELFF
TRBV19	TRBD2	TRBJ2-3	.	TGTGCCAGTGGGACCCCGGGGGGGGGCACAGATACGCAGTATTTT	CASGTPGGGTDTQYF
TRBV27	.	TRBJ2-7	.	TGTGCCAGCAGTTTACCGGGACACAACTACGAGCAGTACTTC	CASSLPGHNYEQYF
TRBV6-5	.	TRBJ2-5	.	TGTGCCAGCTCAGTCTGGCAAGAGACCCAGTACTTC	CASSVWQETQYF
TRBV30	.	TRBJ1-5	.	TGTGCCTGGAGTGTAGAAGGGGTTCAGCCCCAGCATTTT	CAWSVEGVQPQHF
TRBV11-2	.	TRBJ2-1	.	TGTGCCAGCAGCTTCCTTGCGTCCCACGGTGAGCAGTTCTTC	CASSFLASHGEQFF
TRBV30	.	TRBJ1-1	.	TGTGCCTGGGCTAGCGGGGGCCGTGAAGCTTTCTTT	CAWASGGREAFF
TRBV7-7	TRBD2	TRBJ2-1	.	TGTGCTAGCAGCCCCAGCACTAGCGGGGACAATGAGCAGTTCTTC	CASSPSTSGDNEQFF
TRBV18	.	TRBJ2-5	few	TGTGCCAGCTCACCCTTTTTAGGGGGCGCGGGGCAAGAGACCCAGTACTTC	CASSPFLGGAGQETQYF
TRBV5-6	TRBD2	TRBJ2-7	.	TGTGCCAGCAGCCTCGGACTAGCGGGAGCGGGGGAGCAGTACTTC	CASSLGLAGAGEQYF
TRBV7-8	.	TRBJ2-5	.	TGTGCCAGCATGAACAGCCCGACCACCCAGTACTTC	CASMNSPTTQYF
TRBV19	TRBD1	TRBJ2-6	.	TGTGCCAGTAGTCCCCGGACAGGGCGAGGAGGGGCCAACGTCCTGACTTTC	CASSPRTGRGGANVLTF
TRBV28	.	TRBJ1-5	.	TGTGCCAGCAGTGACAGTTTCCCTCAGCCCCAGCATTTT	CASSDSFPQPQHF
TRBV7-9	.	TRBJ1-3	few	TGTGCCAGCAGCCGAGGACGGTCCTCTGGAAACACCATATATTTT	CASSRGRSSGNTIYF
TRBV7-2	TRBD1	TRBJ2-7	.	TGTGCCAGCAGCCACGGCTCAGGGGGCGAGCAGTACTTC	CASSHGSGGEQYF
TRBV6-5	TRBD1	TRBJ1-1	.	TGTGCCAGCAGAACAGGGGGCGGTGTGAAAGCTTTCTTT	CASRTGGGVKAFF
TRBV28	.	TRBJ1-3	.	TGTGCCAGCAGACCTGGTGGTTTAGCGTCCGACACCATATATTTT	CASRPGGLASDTIYF